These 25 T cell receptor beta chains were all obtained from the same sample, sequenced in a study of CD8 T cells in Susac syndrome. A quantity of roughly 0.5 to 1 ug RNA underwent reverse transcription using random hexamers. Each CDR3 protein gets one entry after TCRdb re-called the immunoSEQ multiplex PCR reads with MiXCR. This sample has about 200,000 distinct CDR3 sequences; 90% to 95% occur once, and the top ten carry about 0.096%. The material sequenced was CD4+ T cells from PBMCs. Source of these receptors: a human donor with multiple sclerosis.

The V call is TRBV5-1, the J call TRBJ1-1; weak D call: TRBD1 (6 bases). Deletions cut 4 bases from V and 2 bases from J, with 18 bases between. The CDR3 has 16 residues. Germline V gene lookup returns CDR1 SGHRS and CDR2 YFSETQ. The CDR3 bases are TGCGCCAGCAGCAGAACGTATACAGGGATTAACACTGAAGCTTTCTTT. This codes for CASSRTYTGINTEAFF.

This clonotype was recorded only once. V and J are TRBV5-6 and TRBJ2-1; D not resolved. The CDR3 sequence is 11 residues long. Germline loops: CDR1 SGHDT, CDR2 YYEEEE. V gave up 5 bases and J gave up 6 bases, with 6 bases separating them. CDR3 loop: CASRKGNEQFF. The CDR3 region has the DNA TGTGCCAGCAGGAAGGGCAATGAGCAGTTCTTC.

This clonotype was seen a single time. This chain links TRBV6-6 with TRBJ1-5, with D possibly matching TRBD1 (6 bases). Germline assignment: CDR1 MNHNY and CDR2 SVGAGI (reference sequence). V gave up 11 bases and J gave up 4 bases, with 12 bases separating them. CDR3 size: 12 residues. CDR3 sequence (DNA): TGTGCCGGGAGAACAGGGAATCAGCCCCAGCATTTT. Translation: CAGRTGNQPQHF.

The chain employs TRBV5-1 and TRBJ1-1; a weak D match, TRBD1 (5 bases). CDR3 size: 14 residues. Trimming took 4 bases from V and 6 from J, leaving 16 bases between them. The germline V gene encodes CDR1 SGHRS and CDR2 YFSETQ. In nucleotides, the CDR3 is TGCGCCAGCAGCGTCGACAGCCCGAGCCCTGAAGCTTTCTTT. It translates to CASSVDSPSPEAFF.

The CDR3 reads CSARGRNTEAFF. In DNA, the CDR3 is TGCAGTGCTAGAGGGCGGAACACTGAAGCTTTCTTT. The chain is built from TRBV20-1 and TRBJ1-1, with D unresolved. The V end lost 1 base, the J end lost 1 base, and 4 bases lay between the germline ends. Germline CDR1 is DFQATT and CDR2 is SNEGSKA (reference sequence). This CDR3 contains 12 residues.

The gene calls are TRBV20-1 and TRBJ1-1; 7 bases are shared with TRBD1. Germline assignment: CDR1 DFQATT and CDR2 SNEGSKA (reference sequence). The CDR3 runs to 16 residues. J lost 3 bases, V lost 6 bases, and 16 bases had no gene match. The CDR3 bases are TGCAGTGCCCCGAGGGGGACAGTTACGAGGGACACTGAAGCTTTCTTT. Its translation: CSAPRGTVTRDTEAFF.

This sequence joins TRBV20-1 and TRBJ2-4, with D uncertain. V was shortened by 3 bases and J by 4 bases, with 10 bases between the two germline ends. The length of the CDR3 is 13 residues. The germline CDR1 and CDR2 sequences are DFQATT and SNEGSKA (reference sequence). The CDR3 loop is CSASEVQKNIQYF. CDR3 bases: TGCAGTGCTAGCGAGGTTCAAAAAAACATTCAGTACTTC.

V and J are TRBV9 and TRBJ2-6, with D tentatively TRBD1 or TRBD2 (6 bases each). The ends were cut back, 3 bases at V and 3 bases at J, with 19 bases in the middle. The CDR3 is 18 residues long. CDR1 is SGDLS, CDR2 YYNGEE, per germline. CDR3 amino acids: CASSAPHGGGGGANVLTF. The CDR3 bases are TGTGCCAGCAGCGCCCCCCACGGGGGCGGCGGTGGGGCCAACGTCCTGACTTTC.

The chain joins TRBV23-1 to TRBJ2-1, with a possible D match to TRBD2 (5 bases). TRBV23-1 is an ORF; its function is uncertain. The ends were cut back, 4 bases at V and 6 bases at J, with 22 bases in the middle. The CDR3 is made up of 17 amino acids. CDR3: CASSRITVTADFNEQFF. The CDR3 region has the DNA TGCGCCAGCAGTCGTATTACAGTGACCGCGGACTTCAATGAGCAGTTCTTC.

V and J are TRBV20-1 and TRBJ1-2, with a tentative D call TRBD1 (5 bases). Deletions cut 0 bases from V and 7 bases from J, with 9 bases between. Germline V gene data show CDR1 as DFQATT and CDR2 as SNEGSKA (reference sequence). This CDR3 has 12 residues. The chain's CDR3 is CSARDNQGGYTF. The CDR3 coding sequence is TGCAGTGCTAGAGATAACCAGGGTGGCTACACCTTC.

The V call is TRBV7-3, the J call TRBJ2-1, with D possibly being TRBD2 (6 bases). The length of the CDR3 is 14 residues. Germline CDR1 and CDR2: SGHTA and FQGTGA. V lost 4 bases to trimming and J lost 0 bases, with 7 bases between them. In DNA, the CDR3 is TGTGCCAGCAGCTCTAGCGTCTCCTACAATGAGCAGTTCTTC. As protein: CASSSSVSYNEQFF.

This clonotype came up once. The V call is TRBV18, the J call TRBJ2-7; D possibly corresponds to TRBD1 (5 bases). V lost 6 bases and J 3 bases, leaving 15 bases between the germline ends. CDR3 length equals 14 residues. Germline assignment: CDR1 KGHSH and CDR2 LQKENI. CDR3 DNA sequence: TGTGCCAGCTCCCCGCCTCAGGGTAGCTACGAGCAGTACTTC. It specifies CASSPPQGSYEQYF.

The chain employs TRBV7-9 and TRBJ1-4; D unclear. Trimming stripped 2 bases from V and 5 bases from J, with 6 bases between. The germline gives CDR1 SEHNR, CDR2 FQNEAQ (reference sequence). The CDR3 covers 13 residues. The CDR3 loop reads CASSLRRNEKLFF. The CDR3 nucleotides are TGTGCCAGCAGCTTACGACGGAATGAAAAACTGTTTTTT.

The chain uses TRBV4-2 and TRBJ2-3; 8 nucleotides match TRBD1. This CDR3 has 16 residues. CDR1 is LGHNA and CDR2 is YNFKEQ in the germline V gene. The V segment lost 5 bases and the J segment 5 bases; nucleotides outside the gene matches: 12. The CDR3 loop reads CASSFKAGGEGDTQYF. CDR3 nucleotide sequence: TGTGCCAGCAGCTTCAAAGCAGGGGGCGAGGGAGATACGCAGTATTTT.

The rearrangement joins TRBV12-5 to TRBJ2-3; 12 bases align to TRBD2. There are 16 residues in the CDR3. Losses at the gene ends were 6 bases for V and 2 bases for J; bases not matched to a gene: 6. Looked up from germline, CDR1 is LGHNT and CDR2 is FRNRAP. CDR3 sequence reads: CASGRGLAGYTDTQYF. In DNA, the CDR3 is TGTGCTAGTGGCCGAGGACTAGCGGGGTACACAGATACGCAGTATTTT.

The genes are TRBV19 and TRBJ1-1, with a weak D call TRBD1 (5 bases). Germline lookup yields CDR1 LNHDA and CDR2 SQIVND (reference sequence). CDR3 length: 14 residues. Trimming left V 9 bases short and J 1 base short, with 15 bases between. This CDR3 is CASRLVDTNTEAFF. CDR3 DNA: TGTGCCAGCCGCTTAGTGGACACGAACACTGAAGCTTTCTTT.

The CDR3 reads CASGPGLAINEQFF. DNA of the CDR3: TGTGCCAGTGGCCCGGGACTAGCCATCAATGAGCAGTTCTTC. The chain is built from TRBV19 and TRBJ2-1, with 9 bases that match TRBD2. Germline V lookup: CDR1 LNHDA, CDR2 SQIVND (reference sequence). The CDR3 has 14 residues. After removal of 8 bases from V and 6 bases from J, the junction contained 8 bases not matched to a gene.

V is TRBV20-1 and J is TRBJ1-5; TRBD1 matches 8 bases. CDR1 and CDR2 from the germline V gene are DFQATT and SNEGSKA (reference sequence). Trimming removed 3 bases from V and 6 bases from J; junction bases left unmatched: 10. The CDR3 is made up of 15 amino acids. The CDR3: CSARDPRGQGQPQHF. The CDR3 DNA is TGCAGTGCTAGGGACCCCAGGGGGCAGGGTCAGCCCCAGCATTTT.

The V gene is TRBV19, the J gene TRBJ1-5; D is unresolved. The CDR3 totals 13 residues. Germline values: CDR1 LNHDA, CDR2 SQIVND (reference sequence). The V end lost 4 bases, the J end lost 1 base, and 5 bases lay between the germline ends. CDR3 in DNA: TGTGCCAGTAGTACCCTCAGCAATCAGCCCCAGCATTTT. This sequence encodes CASSTLSNQPQHF.

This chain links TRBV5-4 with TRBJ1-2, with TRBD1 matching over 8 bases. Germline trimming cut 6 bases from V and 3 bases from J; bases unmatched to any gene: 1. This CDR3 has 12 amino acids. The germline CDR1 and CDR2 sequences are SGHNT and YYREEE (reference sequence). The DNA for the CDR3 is TGTGCCAGCAAACAGGGGGACTATGGCTACACCTTC. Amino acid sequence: CASKQGDYGYTF.

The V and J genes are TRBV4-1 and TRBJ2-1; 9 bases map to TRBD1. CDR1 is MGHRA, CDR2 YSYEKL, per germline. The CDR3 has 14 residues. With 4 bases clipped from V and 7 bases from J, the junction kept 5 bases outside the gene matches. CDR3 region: CASSPRDRVNEQFF. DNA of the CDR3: TGCGCCAGCAGCCCAAGGGACAGGGTGAATGAGCAGTTCTTC.

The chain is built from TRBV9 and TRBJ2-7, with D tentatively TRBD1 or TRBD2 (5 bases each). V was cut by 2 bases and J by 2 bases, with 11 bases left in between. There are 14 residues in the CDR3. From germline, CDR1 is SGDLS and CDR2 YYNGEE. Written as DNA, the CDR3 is TGTGCCAGCAGCGTGGGACCTCAAACCTACGAGCAGTACTTC. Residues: CASSVGPQTYEQYF.

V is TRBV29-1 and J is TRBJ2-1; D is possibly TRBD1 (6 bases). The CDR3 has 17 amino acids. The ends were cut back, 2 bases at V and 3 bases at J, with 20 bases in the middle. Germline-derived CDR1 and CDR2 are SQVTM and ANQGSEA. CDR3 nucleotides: TGCAGCGTTGAACCTGTCGGACAGTTCTACGACTACAATGAGCAGTTCTTC. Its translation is CSVEPVGQFYDYNEQFF.

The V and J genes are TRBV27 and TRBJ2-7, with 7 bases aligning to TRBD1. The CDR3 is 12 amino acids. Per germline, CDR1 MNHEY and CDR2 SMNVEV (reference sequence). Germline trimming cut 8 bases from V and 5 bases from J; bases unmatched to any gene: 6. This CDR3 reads CASATGRDEQYF. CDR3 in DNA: TGTGCCAGCGCGACAGGGAGAGACGAGCAGTACTTC.

CDR3 loop: CSAKGTSRDEQYF. CDR3 sequence (DNA): TGCAGTGCTAAGGGGACTAGTCGTGACGAGCAGTACTTC. The rearrangement uses TRBV20-1 and TRBJ2-7; the match to TRBD2 covers 8 bases. With 4 bases clipped from V and 5 bases from J, the junction kept 7 bases outside the gene matches. The length of the CDR3 is 13 residues. Per the germline V gene, CDR1 is DFQATT and CDR2 is SNEGSKA (reference sequence).